A single sample gave rise to the 32 T cell receptor beta chains below, sequenced in a study of blood T cell repertoires in COVID-19. Data came from immunoSEQ multiplex PCR; TCRdb stores just in-frame clones and leaves some out. The sample carries around 300,000 clones, roughly 87% recorded once. The specimen was peripheral blood. The source is a man aged 18 to 30 with active or convalescent COVID-19.

The chain joins TRBV9 to TRBJ1-1; 9 bases are shared with TRBD1. This CDR3 is built from 19 residues. The ends lost 3 bases at V and 0 bases at J; junction bases unmatched: 15. CDR1 is SGDLS, CDR2 YYNGEE, per germline. The CDR3 loop reads CASSAGGHGTGRVNTEAFF. Here the CDR3 DNA reads TGTGCCAGCAGCGCCGGGGGGCACGGGACAGGGCGGGTGAACACTGAAGCTTTCTTT. The whole variable domain, filled in from reference TRBV9 and TRBJ1-1, reads DSGVTQTPKHLITATGQRVTLRCSPRSGDLSVYWYQQSLDQGLQFLIQYYNGEERAKGNILERFSAQQFPDLHSELNLSSLELGDSALYFCASSAGGHGTGRVNTEAFFGQGTRLTVV.

The chain links TRBV6-1 to TRBJ2-7; 7 positions match TRBD2. V shed 2 bases, J shed 0 bases, and the junction held 7 bases outside the gene matches. The length of the CDR3 is 16 residues. Germline V lookup: CDR1 MNHNS, CDR2 SASEGT. CDR3 region: CASSERGVVSSYEQYF. In nucleotides, the CDR3 is TGTGCCAGCAGTGAACGGGGGGTAGTTAGCTCCTACGAGCAGTACTTC.

This chain's CDR3 is CASSVGPARAYEQYF. CDR3 sequence (DNA): TGTGCCAGCAGCGTGGGGCCGGCCAGGGCCTACGAGCAGTACTTC. The chain joins TRBV9 to TRBJ2-7, with TRBD1 as a possible D gene (5 bases). Germline CDR1 is SGDLS and CDR2 is YYNGEE. Deletions cut 2 bases from V and 2 bases from J, with 14 bases between. CDR3 size: 15 residues.

This CDR3 is CASAEIQGPQETQYF. CDR3 nucleotide sequence: TGTGCCAGCGCCGAGATACAGGGACCTCAAGAGACCCAGTACTTC. The chain joins TRBV25-1 to TRBJ2-5, with D perhaps matching TRBD1 (6 bases). Germline assignment: CDR1 MGHDK and CDR2 SYGVNS. CDR3 length equals 15 residues. Trimming shortened V by 8 bases and J by 2 bases, and 18 bases separated the two germline ends.

V usage is TRBV6-5 and J usage is TRBJ2-1; 9 nucleotides align to TRBD2. The germline CDR1 and CDR2 sequences are MNHEY and SVGAGI. The CDR3 covers 15 residues. The V and J ends lost 5 bases and 4 bases, in that order; junction bases with no gene match: 6. The CDR3 loop reads CASSTNSGGYNEQFF. In DNA, the CDR3 is TGTGCCAGCAGTACTAATAGCGGGGGATACAATGAGCAGTTCTTC.

This clone was seen just once. V and J are TRBV5-1 and TRBJ2-1; 8 bases fit TRBD2. The junction had 14 bases not matched to a gene; V was cut back by 7 bases and J by 8 bases. This CDR3 comprises 15 residues. Germline V gene sequence: CDR1 SGHRS, CDR2 YFSETQ. As DNA, the CDR3 is TGCGCCAGCTTTCTGGGACGGGGGGGCCTGGATGAGCAGTTCTTC. Translated, it gives CASFLGRGGLDEQFF.

The gene calls are TRBV4-2 and TRBJ2-7, with D maybe TRBD1 (5 bases). The CDR3 totals 13 residues. The ends were cut back, 3 bases at V and 5 bases at J, with 11 bases in the middle. Germline CDR1 reads LGHNA; CDR2 reads YNFKEQ. This CDR3 is CASSQHQGNEQYF. In nucleotides, the CDR3 is TGTGCCAGCAGCCAGCATCAGGGTAACGAGCAGTACTTC.

The J gene is TRBJ1-2, the V gene TRBV6-1, with 8 bases aligning to TRBD1. Losses at the gene ends were 0 bases for V and 4 bases for J; bases not matched to a gene: 1. CDR3 length: 14 amino acids. Germline V gives CDR1 MNHNS, CDR2 SASEGT. The CDR3 nucleotides read TGTGCCAGCAGTGAAGCGGGGACAGGCTATGGCTACACCTTC. As protein: CASSEAGTGYGYTF.

This chain uses TRBV7-9 with TRBJ2-7; TRBD2 matches 10 bases. The CDR3 consists of 15 residues. V lost 5 bases, J lost 2 bases, and 6 bases stayed unmatched. The germline V gene has CDR1 SEHNR and CDR2 FQNEAQ (reference sequence). This CDR3 is CASSASGGLTYEQYF. The DNA for the CDR3 is TGTGCCAGCAGCGCTAGCGGGGGATTAACCTACGAGCAGTACTTC.

CDR3 in amino acids: CASSPSLAGVSSYEQYF. The CDR3 DNA reads as TGTGCCAGCTCACCATCGTTAGCGGGCGTAAGCTCCTACGAGCAGTACTTC. The rearrangement uses TRBV18 and TRBJ2-7, with 7 bases matching TRBD2. The CDR3 consists of 17 residues. J gave up 0 bases and V 2 bases, and 10 bases lay outside the gene matches. CDR1 KGHSH and CDR2 LQKENI come from the germline V gene.

This clone has a handful of counts. CDR3 bases: TGTGCCAGTAGTATAGCGGGGGTTGGCTACACCTTC. Translation: CASSIAGVGYTF. The rearrangement uses TRBV19 and TRBJ1-2; TRBD1 is a possible D gene (5 bases). V lost 1 base and J lost 7, with 7 bases in between. Germline lookup yields CDR1 LNHDA and CDR2 SQIVND (reference sequence). The length of the CDR3 is 12 residues.

This clone was counted once. The chain recombines TRBV9 with TRBJ2-2, with D perhaps matching TRBD2 (6 bases). V was pared by 2 bases and J by 4 bases, with 12 bases between. The CDR3 is 15 residues long. CDR1 is SGDLS, CDR2 YYNGEE, per germline. The CDR3 region is CASSVHAGTTGELFF. The CDR3 coding sequence is TGTGCCAGCAGCGTTCACGCGGGGACCACCGGGGAGCTGTTTTTT.

The chain employs TRBV29-1 and TRBJ1-2; tentative D call: TRBD1 (6 bases). The germline V gene has CDR1 SQVTM and CDR2 ANQGSEA. The CDR3 is 13 amino acids. Trimming removed 4 bases from V and 4 bases from J, with 13 bases in between. CDR3 coding DNA: TGCAGCGTTGGCGGGGGCCCAATCTATGGCTACACCTTC. Translated: CSVGGGPIYGYTF.

The V call is TRBV5-8, the J call TRBJ1-2, with D possibly TRBD1 on 6 matching bases. The germline V gene has CDR1 SGHTS and CDR2 YDEGEE. V was pared by 0 bases and J by 3 bases, with 15 bases between. The CDR3 runs to 16 residues. The CDR3 loop is CASSLAAGDIYYGYTF. The CDR3 nucleotides read TGTGCCAGCAGCTTGGCGGCAGGGGACATCTACTATGGCTACACCTTC.

Points on this clone: The identical CDR3 is also encoded by other nucleotide sequences in the sample. The chain recombines TRBV18 with TRBJ2-2, with a tentative D call TRBD1 (5 bases). The CDR3 extends over 15 amino acids. Between the trimmed V and J ends, which lost 3 bases and 2 bases, there was a span of 10 bases. Germline V lookup: CDR1 KGHSH, CDR2 LQKENI. CDR3 in DNA: TGTGCCAGCTCACCGGCCGGACAAAACACCGGGGAGCTGTTTTTT. Its translation is CASSPAGQNTGELFF.

The CDR3 here is CASSHGPGIYSGANVLTF. CDR3 sequence (DNA): TGTGCCAGCAGTCATGGCCCAGGGATCTACTCTGGGGCCAACGTCCTGACTTTC. The genes are TRBV2 and TRBJ2-6, with D possibly TRBD1 on 5 matching bases. The length of the CDR3 is 18 residues. The V and J ends lost 5 bases and 0 bases respectively, with 17 bases between them. Germline V gene sequence: CDR1 SNHLY, CDR2 FYNNEI.

The CDR3 protein is CASSEGLAGETYF. CDR3 nucleotide sequence: TGTGCCAGCAGCGAGGGACTAGCGGGGGAAACGTACTTC. This chain uses TRBV7-2 with TRBJ2-7, with 14 bases lining up with TRBD2. The ends lost 5 bases at V and 12 bases at J; junction bases unmatched: 6. Per germline, CDR1 SGHTA and CDR2 FQGNSA. The CDR3 sequence is 13 residues long.

The chain combines TRBV18 with TRBJ2-5; no clear D gene. Germline values: CDR1 KGHSH, CDR2 LQKENI. The CDR3 has 13 residues. Trimming pared 0 bases from V and 2 bases from J, leaving 4 bases between. CDR3 amino acids: CASSPPPQETQYF. The DNA for the CDR3 is TGTGCCAGCTCACCACCCCCGCAAGAGACCCAGTACTTC.

The V gene is TRBV14, the J gene TRBJ1-2, with D perhaps TRBD1 (6 bases). In germline, CDR1 is SGHDN, CDR2 FVKESK. The CDR3 has 13 amino acids. Trimming removed 5 bases from V and 8 bases from J, with 15 bases in between. In nucleotides, the CDR3 is TGTGCCAGCAGCATCGGGACACTGAGCGGCTACACCTTC. Amino acids: CASSIGTLSGYTF.

The chain has TRBV2 and TRBJ1-2; 8 bases match TRBD1. After removal of 5 bases from V and 5 bases from J, the junction contained 4 bases not matched to a gene. The CDR3 covers 13 residues. Germline assignment: CDR1 SNHLY and CDR2 FYNNEI. The CDR3 coding sequence is TGTGCCAGCAGTCCCGGGACAGGATATGGCTACACCTTC. This sequence encodes CASSPGTGYGYTF. The full variable domain, with the rest looked up from reference TRBV2 and TRBJ1-2, is EPEVTQTPSHQVTQMGQEVILRCVPISNHLYFYWYRQILGQKVEFLVSFYNNEISEKSEIFDDQFSVERPDGSNFTLKIRSTKLEDSAMYFCASSPGTGYGYTFGSGTRLTVV.

J is TRBJ2-3 and V is TRBV9, with D possibly being TRBD2 (7 bases). Trimming stripped 4 bases from V and 3 bases from J, with 18 bases between. The CDR3 has 16 residues. The germline V gene encodes CDR1 SGDLS and CDR2 YYNGEE. CDR3 DNA: TGTGCCAGCAGCCCACTTGGGGGGGGGCCAACAGATACGCAGTATTTT. The encoded protein is CASSPLGGGPTDTQYF.

The chain uses TRBV5-6 and TRBJ1-5; tentative D call: TRBD1 (5 bases). Germline loops: CDR1 SGHDT, CDR2 YYEEEE. The V end lost 0 bases, the J end lost 6 bases, and 13 bases lay between the germline ends. The CDR3 has 15 residues. The CDR3 is CASSLAPGQGQPQHF. The CDR3 DNA reads as TGTGCCAGCAGCTTGGCTCCAGGGCAGGGTCAGCCCCAGCATTTT. The variable domain in full, completed from reference TRBV5-6 and TRBJ1-5, reads DAGVTQSPTHLIKTRGQQVTLRCSPKSGHDTVSWYQQALGQGPQFIFQYYEEEERQRGNFPDRFSGHQFPNYSSELNVNALLLGDSALYLCASSLAPGQGQPQHFGDGTRLSIL.

J is TRBJ1-2 and V is TRBV3-1 (or the pseudogene TRBV3-2); D perhaps matches TRBD1 (6 bases). Trimming cost V 4 bases and J 2 bases, with 11 bases left between them. Germline-derived CDR1 and CDR2 are LGHDT and YNNKEL (reference sequence). The CDR3 runs to 14 residues. This CDR3 is CASSPGGANYGYTF. CDR3 sequence (DNA): TGTGCCAGCAGCCCGGGGGGGGCAAACTATGGCTACACCTTC.

This chain uses TRBV5-1 with TRBJ1-1, with 10 bases matching TRBD1. V gave up 5 bases and J gave up 5 bases; unmatched junction bases: 12. Looked up from germline, CDR1 is SGHRS and CDR2 is YFSETQ. The CDR3 covers 16 residues. The CDR3 here is CASRFGQGVFGTEAFF. The CDR3 nucleotides read TGCGCCAGCAGATTCGGACAGGGGGTCTTCGGTACTGAAGCTTTCTTT.

This clone was recorded only once. This chain uses TRBV7-6 with TRBJ2-7; no definite D call. Between the trimmed V and J ends, which lost 4 bases and 0 bases, there was a span of 7 bases. The CDR3 runs 13 residues. CDR1 SGHVS and CDR2 FNYEAQ come from the germline V gene. The CDR3 DNA follows: TGTGCCAGCAGCTCCCCGTTCTCCTACGAGCAGTACTTC. The encoded protein is CASSSPFSYEQYF.

The chain combines TRBV7-9 with TRBJ1-2, with 8 bases that match TRBD1. V was pared by 4 bases and J by 4 bases, with 2 bases of the junction left unmatched. Germline CDR1 reads SEHNR; CDR2 reads FQNEAQ (reference sequence). The CDR3 runs to 13 residues. The CDR3 nucleotides read TGTGCCAGCAGCTATGGGACAGGCTATGGCTACACCTTC. This sequence encodes CASSYGTGYGYTF.

The rearrangement joins TRBV11-3 to TRBJ2-1; the match to TRBD2 covers 8 bases. There are 14 residues in the CDR3. Losses at the gene ends were 1 base for V and 7 bases for J; bases not matched to a gene: 3. Germline V CDR1 and CDR2: SGHNT, YENEEA. The CDR3 DNA reads TGTGCCAGCAGCTTAGCGGGGGGGCGAAATGAGCAGTTCTTC. Protein product: CASSLAGGRNEQFF. Using reference TRBV11-3 and TRBJ2-1 for the parts outside the CDR3, the full variable domain is EAGVVQSPRYKIIEKKQPVAFWCNPISGHNTLYWYLQNLGQGPELLIRYENEEAVDDSQLPKDRFSAERLKGVDSTLKIQPAELGDSAVYLCASSLAGGRNEQFFGPGTRLTVL.

The chain recombines TRBV7-7 with TRBJ2-5; D possibly corresponds to TRBD1 (6 bases). Between the trimmed V and J ends, which lost 5 bases and 4 bases, there was a span of 17 bases. The CDR3 is made up of 15 amino acids. Germline V CDR1 and CDR2: SSHAT, FNYEAQ (reference sequence). CDR3 region: CASSPGRGSIETQYF. CDR3 sequence (DNA): TGTGCCAGCAGCCCGGGCAGGGGTTCAATAGAGACCCAGTACTTC.

The chain employs TRBV18 and TRBJ2-7; 9 bases are shared with TRBD1. The ends lost 2 bases at V and 2 bases at J; junction bases unmatched: 4. The CDR3 loop spans 15 amino acids. Germline values: CDR1 KGHSH, CDR2 LQKENI. The CDR3 nucleotides read TGTGCCAGCTCACCAGTACGGGACAGGGCCTACGAGCAGTACTTC. Residues: CASSPVRDRAYEQYF. The full variable domain, its missing parts supplied by reference TRBV18 and TRBJ2-7, is NAGVMQNPRHLVRRRGQEARLRCSPMKGHSHVYWYRQLPEEGLKFMVYLQKENIIDESGMPKERFSAEFPKEGPSILRIQQVVRGDSAAYFCASSPVRDRAYEQYFGPGTRLTVT.

The V gene is TRBV12-5, the J gene TRBJ1-1, with D uncertain. V lost 7 bases to trimming and J lost 12 bases, with 18 bases between them. The CDR3 totals 12 residues. The germline V gene has CDR1 LGHNT and CDR2 FRNRAP. The CDR3 region is CASATSPEWSFF. The CDR3 DNA reads TGTGCTAGTGCTACCTCCCCGGAGTGGTCTTTCTTT.

This clone has only one observation. The chain has TRBV5-1 and TRBJ2-3; 8 nucleotides line up with TRBD2. Germline trimming cut 4 bases from V and 3 bases from J; bases unmatched to any gene: 7. Germline V gene sequence: CDR1 SGHRS, CDR2 YFSETQ. The CDR3 contains 15 residues. CDR3 region: CASSKNGGVTDTQYF. In DNA, the CDR3 is TGCGCCAGCAGCAAAAACGGGGGGGTAACAGATACGCAGTATTTT.

The chain uses TRBV11-2 and TRBJ2-3, with D possibly matching TRBD1 (6 bases). Trimming shortened V by 2 bases and J by 2 bases, and 14 bases separated the two germline ends. The CDR3 spans 16 residues. The germline CDR1 and CDR2 sequences are SGHAT and FQNNGV. In DNA form, the CDR3 reads TGTGCCAGCAGCTTACGACAGGTACATACCACAGATACGCAGTATTTT. Protein: CASSLRQVHTTDTQYF.